The clone carrying this T cell receptor beta chain was recorded once. The antigen remains undetermined. The V gene's germline CDR1 is MNHNY and CDR2 SVGAGI (reference sequence). The CDR3 has 15 amino acids. The junction had 10 bases not matched to a gene; V was cut back by 4 bases and J by 7 bases. Data came from immunoSEQ multiplex PCR; TCRdb stores just in-frame clones and leaves some out. Altogether just under 30,000 clones are present, 80% to 90% being singletons, with the ten largest covering over 2%. This specimen belongs to a study of tumor-infiltrating lymphocytes in localized non-small cell lung cancer. Overall study findings and caveats: Only some patients had TCR sequencing, depending on available tissue.

The source material was lung tumor tissue. The genes are TRBV6-6 and TRBJ2-4; TRBD2 aligns across 7 bases. The receptor comes from a human donor with non-small cell lung cancer. This CDR3 reads CASSLGEGSRNIQYF. CDR3 nucleotide sequence: TGTGCCAGCAGTTTGGGGGAGGGTTCAAGGAACATTCAGTACTTC.